This record concerns one TCR beta chain sequence. The repertoire was sequenced with immunoSEQ multiplex PCR; TCRdb's copy has only in-frame clones and lacks some. In the table there are fewer than 300,000 clones, almost 85% of which are singletons. The data belong to a study of control samples from healthy donors and cancer patients. Sequenced input: PBMCs. The TCR comes from a woman in her fifties or sixties with lung cancer.

CDR3 in DNA: TGCGCCAGCAGCCAAGATCGGGTTAGGAATGGCTACACCTTC. Its protein is CASSQDRVRNGYTF. The chain joins TRBV4-1 to TRBJ1-2; no definite D call. Germline V gene data show CDR1 as MGHRA and CDR2 as YSYEKL. The CDR3 runs to 14 residues. Deletions cut 0 bases from V and 6 bases from J, with 11 bases between.